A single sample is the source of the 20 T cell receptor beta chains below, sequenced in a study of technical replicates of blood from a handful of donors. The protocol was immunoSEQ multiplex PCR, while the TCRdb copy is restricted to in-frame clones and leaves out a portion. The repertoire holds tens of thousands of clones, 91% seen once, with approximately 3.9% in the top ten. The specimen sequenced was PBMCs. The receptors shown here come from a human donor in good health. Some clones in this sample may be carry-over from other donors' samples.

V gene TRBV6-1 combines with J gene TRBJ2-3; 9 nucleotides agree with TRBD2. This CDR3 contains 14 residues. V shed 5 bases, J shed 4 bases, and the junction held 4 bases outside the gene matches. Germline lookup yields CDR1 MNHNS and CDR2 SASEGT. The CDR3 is CASSRAGGADTQYF. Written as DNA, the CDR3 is TGTGCCAGCAGTAGGGCGGGAGGGGCAGATACGCAGTATTTT.

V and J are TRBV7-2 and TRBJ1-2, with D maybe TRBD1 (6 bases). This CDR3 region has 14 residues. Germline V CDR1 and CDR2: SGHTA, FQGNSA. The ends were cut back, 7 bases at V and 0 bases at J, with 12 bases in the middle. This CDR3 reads CASIPDRANYGYTF. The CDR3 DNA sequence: TGTGCCAGCATTCCGGACAGAGCTAACTATGGCTACACCTTC.

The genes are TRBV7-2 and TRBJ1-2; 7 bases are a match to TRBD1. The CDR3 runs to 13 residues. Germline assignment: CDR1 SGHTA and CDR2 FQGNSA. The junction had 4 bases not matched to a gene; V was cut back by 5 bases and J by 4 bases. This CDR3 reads CASSDQGGYGYTF. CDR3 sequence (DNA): TGTGCCAGCAGCGATCAGGGGGGCTATGGCTACACCTTC.

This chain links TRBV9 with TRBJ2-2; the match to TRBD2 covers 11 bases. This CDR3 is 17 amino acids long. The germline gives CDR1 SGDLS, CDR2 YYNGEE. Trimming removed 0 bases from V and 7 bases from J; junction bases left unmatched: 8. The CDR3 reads CASSVGVTSGGNGELFF. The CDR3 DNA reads TGTGCCAGCAGCGTAGGGGTAACTAGCGGGGGTAACGGGGAGCTGTTTTTT.

The CDR3 is CSAAGVGEQYF. DNA for the CDR3: TGCAGTGCTGCGGGAGTGGGAGAGCAGTACTTC. V usage is TRBV20-1 and J usage is TRBJ2-7, with 7 bases that match TRBD2. Germline assignment: CDR1 DFQATT and CDR2 SNEGSKA (reference sequence). Trimming at V came to 5 bases and at J to 7 bases, leaving 5 bases not matched to a gene. The CDR3 consists of 11 residues.

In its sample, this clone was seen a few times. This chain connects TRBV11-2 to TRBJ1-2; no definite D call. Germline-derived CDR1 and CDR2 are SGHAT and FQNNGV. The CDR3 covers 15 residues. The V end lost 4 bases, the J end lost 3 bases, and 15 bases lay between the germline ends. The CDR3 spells CASSSSRVWDYGYTF. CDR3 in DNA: TGTGCCAGCAGCTCATCACGGGTCTGGGACTATGGCTACACCTTC.

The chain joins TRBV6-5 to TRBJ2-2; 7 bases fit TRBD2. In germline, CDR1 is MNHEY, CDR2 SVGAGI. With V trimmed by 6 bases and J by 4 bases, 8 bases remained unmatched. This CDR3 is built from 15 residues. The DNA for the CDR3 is TGTGCCAGCAGCCCCGCGGTAGCGGGCACCGGGGAGCTGTTTTTT. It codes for CASSPAVAGTGELFF.

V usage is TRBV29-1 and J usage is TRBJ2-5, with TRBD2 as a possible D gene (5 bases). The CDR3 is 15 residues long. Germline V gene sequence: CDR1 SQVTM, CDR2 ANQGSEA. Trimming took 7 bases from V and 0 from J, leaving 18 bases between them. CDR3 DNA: TGCAGCGCCCTCGGGAACCCAGTGTACCAAGAGACCCAGTACTTC. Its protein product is CSALGNPVYQETQYF.

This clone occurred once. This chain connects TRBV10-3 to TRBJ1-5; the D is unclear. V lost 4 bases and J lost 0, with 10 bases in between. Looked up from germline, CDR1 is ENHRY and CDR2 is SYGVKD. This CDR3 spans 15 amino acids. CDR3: CAISVGGNSNQPQHF. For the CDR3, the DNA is TGTGCCATCAGTGTAGGAGGGAATAGCAATCAGCCCCAGCATTTT.

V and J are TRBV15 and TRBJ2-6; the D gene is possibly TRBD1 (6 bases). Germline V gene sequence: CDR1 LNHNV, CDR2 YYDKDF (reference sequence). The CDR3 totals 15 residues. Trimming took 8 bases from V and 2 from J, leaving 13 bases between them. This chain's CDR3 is CATAEGEAGANVLTF. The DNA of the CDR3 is TGTGCCACCGCTGAGGGGGAAGCTGGGGCCAACGTCCTGACTTTC.

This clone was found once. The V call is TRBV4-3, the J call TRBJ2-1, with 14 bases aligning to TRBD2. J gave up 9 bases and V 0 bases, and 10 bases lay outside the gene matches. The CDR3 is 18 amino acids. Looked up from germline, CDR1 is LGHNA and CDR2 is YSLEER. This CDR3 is CASSQDPGTSGRRSEQFF. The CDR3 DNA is TGCGCCAGCAGCCAAGATCCCGGGACTAGCGGGAGACGTAGTGAGCAGTTCTTC.

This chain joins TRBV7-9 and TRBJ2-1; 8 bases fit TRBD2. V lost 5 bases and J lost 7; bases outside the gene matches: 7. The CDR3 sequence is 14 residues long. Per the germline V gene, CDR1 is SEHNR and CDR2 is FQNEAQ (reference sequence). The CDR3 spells CASSPPGGANEQFF. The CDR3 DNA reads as TGTGCCAGCAGCCCGCCCGGGGGGGCGAATGAGCAGTTCTTC.

In DNA, the CDR3 is TGCGCCAGCAGCCACGGGACTAGCGGGGTTTACGAGCAGTACTTC. Translating gives CASSHGTSGVYEQYF. The chain combines TRBV4-3 with TRBJ2-7; TRBD2 agrees at 13 bases. The CDR3 has 15 residues. The trim removed 3 bases at V and 4 bases at J, leaving 3 bases unmatched. Germline lookup yields CDR1 LGHNA and CDR2 YSLEER.

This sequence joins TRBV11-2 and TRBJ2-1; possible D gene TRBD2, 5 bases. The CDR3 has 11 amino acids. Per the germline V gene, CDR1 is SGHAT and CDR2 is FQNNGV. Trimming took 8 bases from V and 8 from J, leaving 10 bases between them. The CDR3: CASLAGDEQFF. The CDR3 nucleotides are TGTGCCAGCCTAGCCGGAGATGAGCAGTTCTTC. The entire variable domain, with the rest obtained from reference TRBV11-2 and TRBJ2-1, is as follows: EAGVAQSPRYKIIEKRQSVAFWCNPISGHATLYWYQQILGQGPKLLIQFQNNGVVDDSQLPKDRFSAERLKGVDSTLKIQPAKLEDSAVYLCASLAGDEQFFGPGTRLTVL.

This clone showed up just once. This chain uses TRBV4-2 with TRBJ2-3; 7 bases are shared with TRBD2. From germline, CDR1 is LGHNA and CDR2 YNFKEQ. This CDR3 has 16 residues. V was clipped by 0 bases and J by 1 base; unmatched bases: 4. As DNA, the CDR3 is TGTGCCAGCAGCCAAGATCGCGCGGGGGGCACAGATACGCAGTATTTT. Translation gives CASSQDRAGGTDTQYF.

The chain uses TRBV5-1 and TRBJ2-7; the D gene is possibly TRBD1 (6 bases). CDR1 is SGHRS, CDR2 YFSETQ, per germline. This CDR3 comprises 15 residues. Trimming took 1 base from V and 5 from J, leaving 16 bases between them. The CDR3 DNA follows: TGCGCCAGCAGCTTGAGAGGGGGACAAGGGAACGAGCAGTACTTC. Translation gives CASSLRGGQGNEQYF.

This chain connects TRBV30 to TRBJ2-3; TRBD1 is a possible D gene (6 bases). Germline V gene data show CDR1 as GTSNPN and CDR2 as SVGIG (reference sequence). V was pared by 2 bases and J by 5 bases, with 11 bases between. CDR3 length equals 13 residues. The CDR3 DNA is TGTGCCTGGAGTCCAGGGGTGGGAGATACGCAGTATTTT. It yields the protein CAWSPGVGDTQYF.

In DNA form, the CDR3 reads TGTGCCATCAGTGTAGAACAGGGAAATCAGCCCCAGCATTTT. This codes for CAISVEQGNQPQHF. The chain combines TRBV10-3 with TRBJ1-5, with D tentatively TRBD1 (6 bases). V was clipped by 4 bases and J by 4 bases, with 11 bases between them. Germline lookup yields CDR1 ENHRY and CDR2 SYGVKD. This CDR3 spans 14 amino acids.

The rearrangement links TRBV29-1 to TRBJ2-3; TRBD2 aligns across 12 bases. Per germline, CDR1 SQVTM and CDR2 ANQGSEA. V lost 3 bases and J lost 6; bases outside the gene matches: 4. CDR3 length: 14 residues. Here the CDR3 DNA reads TGCAGCGTTGAGGACGGACTAGCGGGGGATACGCAGTATTTT. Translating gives CSVEDGLAGDTQYF.

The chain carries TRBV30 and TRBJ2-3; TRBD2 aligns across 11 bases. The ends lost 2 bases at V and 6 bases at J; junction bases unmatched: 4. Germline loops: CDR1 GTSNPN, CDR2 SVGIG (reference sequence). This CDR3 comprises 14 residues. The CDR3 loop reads CAWSTSGRGDTQYF. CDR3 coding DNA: TGTGCCTGGAGTACTAGCGGGAGAGGTGATACGCAGTATTTT. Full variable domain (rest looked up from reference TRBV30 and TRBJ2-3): SQTIHQWPATLVQPVGSPLSLECTVEGTSNPNLYWYRQAAGRGLQLLFYSVGIGQISSEVPQNLSASRPQDRQFILSSKKLLLSDSGFYLCAWSTSGRGDTQYFGPGTRLTVL.